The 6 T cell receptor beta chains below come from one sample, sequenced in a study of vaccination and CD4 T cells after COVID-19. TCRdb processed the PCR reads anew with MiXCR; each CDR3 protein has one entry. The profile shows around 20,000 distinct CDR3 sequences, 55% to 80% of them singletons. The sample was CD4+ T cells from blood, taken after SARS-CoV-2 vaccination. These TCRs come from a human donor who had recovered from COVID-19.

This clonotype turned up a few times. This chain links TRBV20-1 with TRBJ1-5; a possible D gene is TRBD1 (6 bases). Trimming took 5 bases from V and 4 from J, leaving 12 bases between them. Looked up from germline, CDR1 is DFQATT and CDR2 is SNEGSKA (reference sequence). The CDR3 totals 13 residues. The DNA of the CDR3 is TGCAGTGCTGGTCACGGACAGAATCAGCCCCAGCATTTT. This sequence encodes CSAGHGQNQPQHF.

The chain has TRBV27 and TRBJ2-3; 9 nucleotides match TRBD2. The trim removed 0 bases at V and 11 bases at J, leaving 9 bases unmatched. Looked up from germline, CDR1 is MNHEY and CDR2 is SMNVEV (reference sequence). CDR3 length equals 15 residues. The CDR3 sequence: CASSLSSGGFARQYF. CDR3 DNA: TGTGCCAGCAGTTTATCTAGCGGGGGATTCGCGAGGCAGTATTTT.

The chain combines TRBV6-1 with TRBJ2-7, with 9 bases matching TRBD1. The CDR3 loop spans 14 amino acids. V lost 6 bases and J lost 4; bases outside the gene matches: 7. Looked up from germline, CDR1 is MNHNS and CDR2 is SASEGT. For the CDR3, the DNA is TGTGCCAGCAGGAGGCGGGACAGGGTTTACGAGCAGTACTTC. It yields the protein CASRRRDRVYEQYF.

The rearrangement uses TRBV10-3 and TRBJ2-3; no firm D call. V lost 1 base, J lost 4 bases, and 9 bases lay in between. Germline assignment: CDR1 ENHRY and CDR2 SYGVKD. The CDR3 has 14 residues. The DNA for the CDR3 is TGTGCCATCAGTGAGTTGTGGCGTCCAGATACGCAGTATTTT. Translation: CAISELWRPDTQYF.

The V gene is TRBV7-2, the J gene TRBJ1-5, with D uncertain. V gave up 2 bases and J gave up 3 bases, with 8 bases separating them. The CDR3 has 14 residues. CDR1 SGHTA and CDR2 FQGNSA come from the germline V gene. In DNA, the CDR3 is TGTGCCAGCAGCTTATTAAATGACAATCAGCCCCAGCATTTT. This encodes CASSLLNDNQPQHF.

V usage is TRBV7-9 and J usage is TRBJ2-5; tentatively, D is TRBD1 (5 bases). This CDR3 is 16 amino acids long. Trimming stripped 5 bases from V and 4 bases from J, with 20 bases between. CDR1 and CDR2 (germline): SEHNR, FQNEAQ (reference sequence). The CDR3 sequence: CASSPPWVGRRETQYF. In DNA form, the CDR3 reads TGTGCCAGCAGCCCGCCCTGGGTGGGGCGTCGAGAGACCCAGTACTTC.